The 6 T cell receptor beta chains below come from one sample, sequenced in a study of blood T cells in healthy people across ages. Using a J-beta primer mix together with a sample-barcoded 5' primer, a second PCR was run for roughly 6 to 12 cycles. In TCRdb, the 5' RACE reads were re-called with MiXCR into one record per CDR3 protein. The sample contains over a million distinct CDR3 sequences, 42% of which appear only once. Sequencing was performed on blood. The receptors shown here come from a woman aged 18-29 years in good health.

This clonotype was recorded a few times. The chain has TRBV3-1 and TRBJ2-7; 10 bases fit TRBD1. There are 14 residues in the CDR3. Germline lookup yields CDR1 LGHDT and CDR2 YNNKEL (reference sequence). V lost 4 bases to trimming and J lost 7 bases; unmatched junction nucleotides: 7. CDR3 in amino acids: CASSRRDRGWEQYF. In DNA, the CDR3 is TGTGCCAGCAGCCGTCGGGACAGGGGATGGGAGCAGTACTTC.

This clonotype was detected once. The chain combines TRBV29-1 with TRBJ2-1, with 10 bases fitting TRBD1. V gave up 5 bases and J gave up 7 bases; unmatched junction bases: 11. Per the germline V gene, CDR1 is SQVTM and CDR2 is ANQGSEA. The CDR3 sequence is 15 residues long. CDR3 protein: CSVRTSGTGENEQFF. The CDR3 bases are TGCAGCGTTAGAACCTCCGGGACAGGGGAAAATGAGCAGTTCTTC.

The CDR3 bases are TGTGCCAGCAGCCCAGACGACCTGGGGATTTATGAGCAGTTCTTC. It codes for CASSPDDLGIYEQFF. This chain connects TRBV3-1 to TRBJ2-1; D uncertain. CDR1 and CDR2 from the germline V gene are LGHDT and YNNKEL (reference sequence). The CDR3 extends over 15 amino acids. The V end was cut by 4 bases, the J end by 8 bases, with 18 bases between.

The J gene is TRBJ2-1, the V gene TRBV14, with 12 bases fitting TRBD2. V lost 3 bases to trimming and J lost 3 bases; unmatched junction nucleotides: 9. Germline V gene lookup returns CDR1 SGHDN and CDR2 FVKESK. The CDR3 length is 18 residues. CDR3 DNA sequence: TGTGCCAGCAGCCACCCAAGGGCTAGCGGGAGGGGCTACAATGAGCAGTTCTTC. Protein product: CASSHPRASGRGYNEQFF.

This clonotype came up a few times. The V gene is TRBV28, the J gene TRBJ2-7; 12 bases map to TRBD2. Unmatched junction bases numbered 13, after V lost 7 bases and J lost 0 bases. This CDR3 is 18 amino acids long. Germline CDR1 reads MDHEN; CDR2 reads SYDVKM. CDR3 protein: CASTPVRLAGESSYEQYF. CDR3 nucleotide sequence: TGTGCCAGCACCCCGGTAAGACTAGCGGGAGAGAGCTCCTACGAGCAGTACTTC.

V gene TRBV4-1 combines with J gene TRBJ2-5; tentatively, D is TRBD2 (6 bases). Germline V CDR1 and CDR2: MGHRA, YSYEKL. V was shortened by 2 bases and J by 0 bases, with 22 bases between the two germline ends. There are 19 residues in the CDR3. The CDR3 loop is CASSQFGVAVAKYQETQYF. The CDR3 bases are TGCGCCAGCAGCCAATTTGGGGTAGCGGTGGCCAAGTACCAAGAGACCCAGTACTTC.